This T cell receptor beta chain was identified in a study of T cell responses to AZD1222 COVID-19 vaccine. Findings of the study overall: After the peak T cell response, and only then, were repertoires sampled.

Regarding this clone: No antigen is known for it.

The CDR3 length is 20 residues. V was cut by 0 bases and J by 7 bases, with 28 bases left in between. Germline CDR1 MRHNA, CDR2 SNTAGT. This table comes from immunoSEQ multiplex PCR, and its TCRdb copy is limited to in-frame clones, with some not included. The repertoire has some 160,000 clones, 87% of them found once; the top ten carry around 1.1%. This sample comprised peripheral blood, obtained 28 days after the second AZD1222 dose. The receptor was isolated from an adult who received the AZD1222 COVID-19 vaccine. The J gene is TRBJ1-5, the V gene TRBV6-4, with D uncertain. CDR3 nucleotides: TGTGCCAGCAGTGACTCGAAAGCAGGCTGCTGGGTACTATGCGAGCAGCCCCAGCATTTT. Residues: CASSDSKAGCWVLCEQPQHF.